A single sample gave rise to the 29 T cell receptor beta chains below, sequenced in a study of long-term antiretroviral therapy in people with HIV. The assay used was immunoSEQ (version v3.0), run at survey level. Only in-frame clones appear in the TCRdb table, and some are missing; sequencing was by immunoSEQ multiplex PCR. The table lists roughly 34,000 clones, approximately 85% of them singletons. This sample comprised unsorted PBMCs, obtained just under 2.9 years before starting antiretroviral therapy. Receptors originate from a woman between 25 and 40 years old with HIV.

In this sample, this clone turned up once. At one of its ends the junction is not consistent with the germline gene, which may arise from a read error. V gene TRBV19 combines with J gene TRBJ1-1; 7 bases agree with TRBD1. The CDR3 has 13 residues. The germline V gene has CDR1 LNHDA and CDR2 SQIVND (reference sequence). The CDR3 protein is CASSISRDRDSSF. CDR3 nucleotide sequence: TGTGCCAGTAGTATTTCCCGAGACAGGGACTCTTCTTTT.

The chain joins TRBV6-5 to TRBJ2-1; 15 bases agree with TRBD2. There are 15 residues in the CDR3. Germline CDR1 is MNHEY and CDR2 is SVGAGI. Trimming cost V 6 bases and J 9 bases; bases outside gene matches: 6. CDR3 loop: CASSFGTSGGSEQFF. CDR3 nucleotides: TGTGCCAGCAGCTTTGGGACTAGCGGGGGGAGTGAGCAGTTCTTC.

This sequence joins TRBV5-1 and TRBJ2-1, with D possibly TRBD2 on 7 matching bases. Germline loops: CDR1 SGHRS, CDR2 YFSETQ. The CDR3 is 14 amino acids. Trimming removed 4 bases from V and 8 bases from J, with 16 bases in between. CDR3 region: CASSLRTGGDEQFF. CDR3 nucleotide sequence: TGCGCCAGCAGCCTACGGACGGGGGGCGATGAGCAGTTCTTC.

The rearrangement links TRBV27 to TRBJ1-5, with 7 nucleotides matching TRBD1. The CDR3 totals 14 residues. V trimming: 3 bases; J trimming: 5 bases; junction bases outside the gene matches: 4. The germline V gene encodes CDR1 MNHEY and CDR2 SMNVEV (reference sequence). CDR3 sequence: CASSFQGEHQPQHF. The CDR3 DNA sequence: TGTGCCAGCAGTTTCCAGGGGGAGCATCAGCCCCAGCATTTT.

The rearrangement uses TRBV7-2 and TRBJ1-2, with D perhaps TRBD1 (6 bases). V was trimmed by 5 bases and J by 4 bases, leaving 14 bases between them. Germline assignment: CDR1 SGHTA and CDR2 FQGNSA. The CDR3 sequence is 14 residues long. The CDR3 nucleotides read TGTGCCAGCAGCCTGCTTCAGGGGACCTATGGCTACACCTTC. It specifies CASSLLQGTYGYTF.

V usage is TRBV2 and J usage is TRBJ1-1, with a weak D call TRBD1 (6 bases). Deletions cut 6 bases from V and 6 bases from J, with 14 bases between. This CDR3 spans 13 amino acids. The V gene's germline CDR1 is SNHLY and CDR2 FYNNEI. CDR3: CASRKGGGSEAFF. The CDR3 DNA is TGTGCCAGCAGGAAGGGGGGAGGGTCTGAAGCTTTCTTT.

The V gene is TRBV4-1, the J gene TRBJ2-1, with D tentatively TRBD1 or TRBD2 (6 bases each). The V gene lost 0 bases and the J gene lost 7 bases, with 16 bases spanning the gap. The CDR3 runs to 16 residues. Germline CDR1 and CDR2: MGHRA and YSYEKL. This chain's CDR3 is CASSQDLNGGWNEQFF. The CDR3 coding sequence is TGCGCCAGCAGCCAAGATCTAAACGGGGGCTGGAATGAGCAGTTCTTC.

This clone was detected once. The chain combines TRBV15 with TRBJ2-5; maybe TRBD2 (5 bases). Trimming pared 4 bases from V and 5 bases from J, leaving 11 bases between. The germline gives CDR1 LNHNV, CDR2 YYDKDF (reference sequence). The CDR3 has 13 residues. CDR3 nucleotide sequence: TGTGCCACCAGCACGGGAAACTTGGAGACCCAGTACTTC. Translating it yields CATSTGNLETQYF.

In its sample, this clone was seen once. The CDR3 region is CASSDRGNGELFF. CDR3 nucleotides: TGTGCCAGCAGTGATCGGGGAAACGGGGAGCTGTTTTTT. The chain has TRBV6-1 and TRBJ2-2; tentative D call: TRBD2 (5 bases). V was clipped by 3 bases and J by 7 bases, with 9 bases between them. The germline V gene encodes CDR1 MNHNS and CDR2 SASEGT. The CDR3 runs 13 residues.

This clone has only a few counts. This chain joins TRBV6-1 and TRBJ1-2; D gene unclear. CDR3 size: 17 residues. Trimming pared 2 bases from V and 2 bases from J, leaving 18 bases between. CDR1 is MNHNS, CDR2 SASEGT, per germline. The CDR3 region is CASSEFGWYITNYGYTF. The CDR3 bases are TGTGCCAGCAGTGAATTCGGATGGTACATAACCAACTATGGCTACACCTTC.

There are a few counts of this clone. The rearrangement links TRBV2 to TRBJ1-5; 7 positions match TRBD1. This CDR3 has 15 residues. J was trimmed by 8 bases and V by 6 bases; bases with no gene match: 13. Looked up from germline, CDR1 is SNHLY and CDR2 is FYNNEI. CDR3 in DNA: TGTGCCAGCAGCCGCTTCGACAGGGTGAGCGAGCCCCAGCATTTT. Translating it yields CASSRFDRVSEPQHF. Supplemented by reference TRBV2 and TRBJ1-5, the full variable domain reads EPEVTQTPSHQVTQMGQEVILRCVPISNHLYFYWYRQILGQKVEFLVSFYNNEISEKSEIFDDQFSVERPDGSNFTLKIRSTKLEDSAMYFCASSRFDRVSEPQHFGDGTRLSIL.

The rearrangement uses TRBV6-5 and TRBJ1-1, with D perhaps TRBD1 (6 bases). The CDR3 is 13 amino acids. Germline CDR1 reads MNHEY; CDR2 reads SVGAGI. V was trimmed by 9 bases and J by 5 bases, leaving 16 bases between them. The CDR3 coding sequence is TGTGCCAGTAAATCAGGGGCGCATACTGAAGCTTTCTTT. Its protein is CASKSGAHTEAFF.

The chain is built from TRBV5-1 and TRBJ2-1; 10 positions agree with TRBD1. Unmatched junction bases numbered 9, after V lost 4 bases and J lost 8 bases. In germline, CDR1 is SGHRS, CDR2 YFSETQ. This CDR3 is 15 amino acids long. The CDR3 region has the DNA TGCGCCAGCAGCCTGGTAGGGACAGGGGATTATGAGCAGTTCTTC. Translated, it gives CASSLVGTGDYEQFF. Together with reference TRBV5-1 and TRBJ2-1, the CDR3 gives the full variable domain: KAGVTQTPRYLIKTRGQQVTLSCSPISGHRSVSWYQQTPGQGLQFLFEYFSETQRNKGNFPGRFSGRQFSNSRSEMNVSTLELGDSALYLCASSLVGTGDYEQFFGPGTRLTVL.

The chain combines TRBV7-6 with TRBJ1-6; 9 bases line up with TRBD1. This CDR3 is built from 19 residues. V shed 4 bases and J 13 bases; nucleotides not matched to a gene: 23. Germline lookup yields CDR1 SGHVS and CDR2 FNYEAQ. This CDR3 is CASSWDPSGTGKGHIPLHF. The DNA for the CDR3 is TGTGCCAGCAGCTGGGATCCCTCCGGGACAGGGAAAGGTCATATCCCCCTCCACTTT.

This chain uses TRBV30 with TRBJ2-5; D uncertain. The V gene lost 3 bases and the J gene lost 2 bases, with 7 bases spanning the gap. The CDR3 runs 12 residues. CDR1 is GTSNPN and CDR2 is SVGIG in the germline V gene (reference sequence). CDR3 coding DNA: TGTGCCTGGAGCCCCCGACAAGAGACCCAGTACTTC. The encoded protein is CAWSPRQETQYF.

This rearrangement joins TRBV19 to TRBJ1-5; no clear D gene. V gave up 3 bases and J gave up 1 base, with 10 bases separating them. Per the germline V gene, CDR1 is LNHDA and CDR2 is SQIVND (reference sequence). This CDR3 region has 15 residues. CDR3: CASSILLGSNQPQHF. The CDR3 nucleotides are TGTGCCAGTAGTATCCTCCTCGGCAGCAATCAGCCCCAGCATTTT.

The rearrangement links TRBV7-3 to TRBJ2-3; 7 bases map to TRBD2. The V gene's germline CDR1 is SGHTA and CDR2 FQGTGA. J was trimmed by 3 bases and V by 5 bases; bases with no gene match: 8. CDR3 length: 15 amino acids. In DNA, the CDR3 is TGTGCCAGCAGCCAAATGAGGCGGGGGACAGATACGCAGTATTTT. Amino acid sequence: CASSQMRRGTDTQYF.

V is TRBV4-2 and J is TRBJ2-2; D call uncertain. The CDR3 is 12 amino acids. Trimming removed 6 bases at V and 4 bases at J, with 6 bases between. From germline, CDR1 is LGHNA and CDR2 YNFKEQ. CDR3 in DNA: TGTGCCAGCAGAGTCGGCACCGGGGAGCTGTTTTTT. It is translated as CASRVGTGELFF.

The gene calls are TRBV2 and TRBJ2-1; 13 bases are shared with TRBD2. Trimming cost V 5 bases and J 2 bases; bases outside gene matches: 6. The germline gives CDR1 SNHLY, CDR2 FYNNEI. The CDR3 has 17 amino acids. DNA for the CDR3: TGTGCCAGCAGTCCCCAGACTAGCGGGGGGCCCTACAATGAGCAGTTCTTC. Amino acids: CASSPQTSGGPYNEQFF.

This clone appeared a single time. This chain connects TRBV29-1 to TRBJ1-5, with D hard to call. The length of the CDR3 is 11 residues. Looked up from germline, CDR1 is SQVTM and CDR2 is ANQGSEA. The CDR3 region has the DNA TGCCCAGATCCCCCATATCAGCCCCAGCATTTT. It is translated as CPDPPYQPQHF. Based on the CDR3 plus reference TRBV29-1 and TRBJ1-5, the full variable domain is SAVISQKPSRDICQRGTSLTIQCQVDSQVTMMFWYRQQPGQSLTLIATANQGSEATYESGFVIDKFPISRPNLTFSTLTVSNMSPEDSSIYLCPDPPYQPQHFGDGTRLSIL.

The V gene is TRBV6-4, the J gene TRBJ2-2; D gene ambiguous. The CDR3 extends over 14 amino acids. CDR1 is MRHNA and CDR2 is SNTAGT in the germline V gene. V was trimmed by 0 bases and J by 3 bases, leaving 5 bases between them. CDR3 loop: CASSDSMDTGELFF. For the CDR3, the DNA is TGTGCCAGCAGTGACTCGATGGACACCGGGGAGCTGTTTTTT.

The chain employs TRBV4-1 and TRBJ2-3, with D possibly TRBD2 on 6 matching bases. The CDR3 covers 15 residues. V gave up 4 bases and J gave up 1 base, with 12 bases separating them. Per the germline V gene, CDR1 is MGHRA and CDR2 is YSYEKL. For the CDR3, the DNA is TGCGCCAGCAGCCCCACTAGCCCCGGCACAGATACGCAGTATTTT. This sequence encodes CASSPTSPGTDTQYF.

The J gene is TRBJ2-2, the V gene TRBV19; D remains unclear. Deletions cut 1 base from V and 0 bases from J, with 9 bases between. The germline CDR1 and CDR2 sequences are LNHDA and SQIVND (reference sequence). The CDR3 totals 16 residues. Here the CDR3 DNA reads TGTGCCAGTAGTATAGGGGTTAGGCCGAACACCGGGGAGCTGTTTTTT. Translation: CASSIGVRPNTGELFF. The full variable domain, its missing parts supplied by reference TRBV19 and TRBJ2-2, is DGGITQSPKYLFRKEGQNVTLSCEQNLNHDAMYWYRQDPGQGLRLIYYSQIVNDFQKGDIAEGYSVSREKKESFPLTVTSAQKNPTAFYLCASSIGVRPNTGELFFGEGSRLTVL.

This chain joins TRBV30 and TRBJ1-1, with D maybe TRBD1 (5 bases). This CDR3 is built from 13 residues. From germline, CDR1 is GTSNPN and CDR2 SVGIG (reference sequence). The V gene lost 2 bases and the J gene lost 0 bases, with 7 bases spanning the gap. In nucleotides, the CDR3 is TGTGCCTGGAGTACGGGGCTGAACACTGAAGCTTTCTTT. Its protein product is CAWSTGLNTEAFF.

The chain is built from TRBV4-2 and TRBJ1-3; 8 nucleotides line up with TRBD1. Unmatched junction bases numbered 4, after V lost 1 base and J lost 2 bases. CDR3 size: 16 residues. The V gene's germline CDR1 is LGHNA and CDR2 YNFKEQ. The chain's CDR3 is CASSQVGQAAGNTIYF. CDR3 in DNA: TGTGCCAGCAGCCAAGTGGGACAGGCGGCTGGAAACACCATATATTTT.

This chain connects TRBV6-1 to TRBJ2-7; D is unresolved. The CDR3 is made up of 14 amino acids. V was clipped by 6 bases and J by 3 bases, with 15 bases between them. Germline CDR1 and CDR2: MNHNS and SASEGT. CDR3 in DNA: TGTGCCAGCAGGATGGGAATTCGGAACTACGAGCAGTACTTC. This sequence encodes CASRMGIRNYEQYF.

This chain joins TRBV19 and TRBJ1-2; no firm D call. From germline, CDR1 is LNHDA and CDR2 SQIVND (reference sequence). There are 14 residues in the CDR3. Trimming removed 3 bases at V and 4 bases at J, with 12 bases between. The DNA for the CDR3 is TGTGCCAGTAGTATCTCGGCGGATTTCTATGGCTACACCTTC. This gives the protein CASSISADFYGYTF.

The chain carries TRBV6-6 and TRBJ2-1; the D gene is possibly TRBD2 (5 bases). V lost 6 bases and J lost 0, with 12 bases in between. Germline V gene lookup returns CDR1 MNHNY and CDR2 SVGAGI (reference sequence). The CDR3 totals 15 residues. The chain's CDR3 is CASSPSQFSYNEQFF. The CDR3 DNA reads as TGTGCCAGCAGCCCTAGCCAGTTCTCCTACAATGAGCAGTTCTTC.

The J gene is TRBJ2-5, the V gene TRBV4-2, with TRBD2 as a possible D gene (6 bases). V was pared by 0 bases and J by 5 bases, with 16 bases between. The CDR3 consists of 16 residues. Germline assignment: CDR1 LGHNA and CDR2 YNFKEQ. The CDR3 sequence: CASSQDFGAGRETQYF. The DNA for the CDR3 is TGTGCCAGCAGCCAAGATTTCGGAGCGGGTAGGGAGACCCAGTACTTC.